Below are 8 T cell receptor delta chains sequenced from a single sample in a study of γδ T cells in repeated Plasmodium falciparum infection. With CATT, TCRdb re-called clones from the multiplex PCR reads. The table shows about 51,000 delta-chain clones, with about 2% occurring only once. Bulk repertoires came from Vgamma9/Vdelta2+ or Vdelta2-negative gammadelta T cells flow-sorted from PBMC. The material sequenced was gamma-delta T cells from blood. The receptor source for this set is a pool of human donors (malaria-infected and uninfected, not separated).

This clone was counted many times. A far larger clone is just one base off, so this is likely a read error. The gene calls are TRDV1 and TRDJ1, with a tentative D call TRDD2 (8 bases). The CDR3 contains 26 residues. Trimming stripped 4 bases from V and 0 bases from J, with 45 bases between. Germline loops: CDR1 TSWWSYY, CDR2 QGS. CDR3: CALGGQRRNPTSFLNWGATYTDKLIF. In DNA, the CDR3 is TGTGCTCTTGGGGGACAACGGCGAAATCCGACTTCCTTCCTAAACTGGGGAGCTACGTACACCGATAAACTCATCTTT.

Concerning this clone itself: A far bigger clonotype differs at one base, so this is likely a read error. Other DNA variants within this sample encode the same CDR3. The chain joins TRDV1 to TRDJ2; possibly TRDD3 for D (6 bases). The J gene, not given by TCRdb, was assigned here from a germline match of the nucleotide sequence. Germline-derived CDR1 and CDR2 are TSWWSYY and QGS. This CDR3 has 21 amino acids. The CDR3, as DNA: TGTGCTCTCACCCTATTTTCCCAACTCTGGGGATTTGCAAATTTGACGGCACAACTCTTCTTT. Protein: CALTLFSQLWGFANLTAQLFF.

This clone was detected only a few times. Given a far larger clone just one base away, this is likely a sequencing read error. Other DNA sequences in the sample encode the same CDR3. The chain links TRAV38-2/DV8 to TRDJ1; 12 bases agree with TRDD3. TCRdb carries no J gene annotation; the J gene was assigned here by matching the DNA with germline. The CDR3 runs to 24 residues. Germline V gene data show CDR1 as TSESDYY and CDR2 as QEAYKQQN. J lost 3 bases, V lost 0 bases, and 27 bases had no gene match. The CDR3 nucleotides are TGTGCTTATAGGAGCGCAAGACGTTGGGACCCTTTACTGGGGGATACTTGGTCGGCCGATAAACTCATCTTT. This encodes CAYRSARRWDPLLGDTWSADKLIF.

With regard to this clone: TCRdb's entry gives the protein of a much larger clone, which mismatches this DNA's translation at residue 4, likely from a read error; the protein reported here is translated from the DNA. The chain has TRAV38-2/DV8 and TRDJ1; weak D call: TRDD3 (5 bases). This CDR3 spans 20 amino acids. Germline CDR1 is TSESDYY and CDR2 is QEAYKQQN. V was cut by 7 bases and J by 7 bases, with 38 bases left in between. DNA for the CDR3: TGTGCTTATCTAGGTAGCGGGAGTACTCCCGGCCGGTGGTGGGGCCTTAAACTCATCTTT. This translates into CAYLGSGSTPGRWWGLKLIF.

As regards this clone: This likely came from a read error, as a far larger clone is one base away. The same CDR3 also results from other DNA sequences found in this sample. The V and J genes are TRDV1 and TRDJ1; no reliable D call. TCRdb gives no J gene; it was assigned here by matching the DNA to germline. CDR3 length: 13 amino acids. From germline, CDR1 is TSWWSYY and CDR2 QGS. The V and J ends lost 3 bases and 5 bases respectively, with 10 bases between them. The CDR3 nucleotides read TGTGCTCTTGGGGAGGAACCCCCGGATAAACTCATCTTT. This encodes CALGEEPPDKLIF.

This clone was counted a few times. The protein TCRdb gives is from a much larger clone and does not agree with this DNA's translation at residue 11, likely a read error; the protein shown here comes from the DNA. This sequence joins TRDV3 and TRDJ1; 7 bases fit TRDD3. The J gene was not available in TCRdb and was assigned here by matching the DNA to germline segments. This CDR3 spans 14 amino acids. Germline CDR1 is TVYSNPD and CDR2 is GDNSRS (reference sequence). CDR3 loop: CAFKEPGGYDILIF. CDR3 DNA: TGTGCCTTTAAAGAGCCTGGGGGCTACGATATACTCATCTTT.

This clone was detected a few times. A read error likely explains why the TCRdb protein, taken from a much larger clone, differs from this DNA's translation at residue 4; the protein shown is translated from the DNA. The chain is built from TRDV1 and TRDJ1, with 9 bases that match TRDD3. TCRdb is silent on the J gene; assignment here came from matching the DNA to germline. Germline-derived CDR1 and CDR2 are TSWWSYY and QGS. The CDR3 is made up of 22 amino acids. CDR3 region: CALREAPSAKNALGEYTDKLIF. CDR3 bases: TGTGCTCTTAGGGAAGCCCCTTCCGCGAAAAACGCACTGGGGGAGTACACCGATAAACTCATCTTT.

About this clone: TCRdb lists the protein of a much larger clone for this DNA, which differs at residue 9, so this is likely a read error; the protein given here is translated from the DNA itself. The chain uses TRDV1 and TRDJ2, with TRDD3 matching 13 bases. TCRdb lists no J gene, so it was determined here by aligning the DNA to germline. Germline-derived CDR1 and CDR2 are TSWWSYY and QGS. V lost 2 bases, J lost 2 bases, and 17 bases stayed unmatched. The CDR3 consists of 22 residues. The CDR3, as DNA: TGTGCTCTTGGGGAATGGGAGTTGCACTGGGGGATACGAGGGAGCTTGACAGCACAACTCTTCTTT. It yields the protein CALGEWELHWGIRGSLTAQLFF.